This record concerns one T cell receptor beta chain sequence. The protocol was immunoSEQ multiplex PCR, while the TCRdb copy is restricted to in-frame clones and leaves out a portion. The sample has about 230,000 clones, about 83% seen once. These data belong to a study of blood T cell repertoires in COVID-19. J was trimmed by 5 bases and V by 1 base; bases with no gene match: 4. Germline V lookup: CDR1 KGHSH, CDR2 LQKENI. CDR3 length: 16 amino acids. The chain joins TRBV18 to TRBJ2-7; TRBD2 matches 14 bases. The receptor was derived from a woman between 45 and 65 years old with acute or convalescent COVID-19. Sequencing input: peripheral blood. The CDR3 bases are TGTGCCAGCTCACCACAGGGACTAGCGGGAGCTGACGAGCAGTACTTC. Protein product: CASSPQGLAGADEQYF.